This TCR beta chain was observed in a study of CD8 T cells in Susac syndrome. CDR3 length equals 16 residues. Germline lookup yields CDR1 LNHDA and CDR2 SQIVND (reference sequence). The V and J ends lost 2 bases and 2 bases, in that order; junction bases with no gene match: 6. The authors carried out high-throughput sequencing of TCR beta. They applied it to CD8+ and CD4+ T cells obtained from blood. The multiple sclerosis control group consisted of treatment-naive patients whose relapsing-remitting disease, which was either stable or active, fulfilled revised McDonald criteria. While CD8+ and CD4+ T cells were isolated negatively, TEMRA cells were enriched by FACS. A single count supports this clonotype. About 0.45 to 1 ug RNA was reverse transcribed with random hexamers. TCR beta CDR3 was amplified by immunoSEQ multiplex PCR. This amplification extended across 54 Vbeta and 13 Jbeta segments. MiXCR, applied by TCRdb to the immunoSEQ multiplex PCR reads, yields one record per CDR3 protein. This sample yields about 300,000 distinct CDR3 sequences, of which approximately 90% are seen a single time; about 0.17% belongs to the top ten.

This sequence joins TRBV19 and TRBJ2-1, with TRBD1 matching over 7 bases. The receptor's source is a human donor with multiple sclerosis. Input material: CD8+ T cells from PBMCs. This CDR3 reads CASSISGGSTYNEQFF. CDR3 DNA: TGTGCCAGTAGTATATCAGGGGGTTCGACCTACAATGAGCAGTTCTTC.